This TCR beta chain was sequenced in a study of CD8+ T cells in alopecia areata. Study in general: Twice daily, treated patients received 5 to 10 mg of oral tofacitinib. After 6 to 18 months of tofacitinib, follow-up continued 6 months off drug.

General study findings and limits: Clonality was higher in lesional than normal scalp, especially in alopecia totalis/universalis.

It was from alopecia areata patients that lesional scalp punch biopsies and peripheral blood were collected. For this clone: Its specificity is unknown.

In each case, RNA was isolated and then reverse transcribed into cDNA as the sequencing template. Profiling relied on immunoSEQ multiplex PCR, and the TCRdb table lists in-frame clones only, not all of them. This sample has more than 150,000 clones; about 53% occur once, and the top ten carry just under 20%. V lost 0 bases, J lost 3 bases, and 6 bases lay in between. CDR3 size: 13 residues. The germline V gene has CDR1 GTSNPN and CDR2 SVGIG (reference sequence). The chain uses TRBV30 and TRBJ1-5; D gene unclear. The input for sequencing was CD8+ T cells sorted from blood, taken at week 0. This clonotype originated in a human donor with alopecia areata. CDR3 protein: CAWSVSDNQPQHF. DNA for the CDR3: TGTGCCTGGAGTGTGAGCGACAATCAGCCCCAGCATTTT.